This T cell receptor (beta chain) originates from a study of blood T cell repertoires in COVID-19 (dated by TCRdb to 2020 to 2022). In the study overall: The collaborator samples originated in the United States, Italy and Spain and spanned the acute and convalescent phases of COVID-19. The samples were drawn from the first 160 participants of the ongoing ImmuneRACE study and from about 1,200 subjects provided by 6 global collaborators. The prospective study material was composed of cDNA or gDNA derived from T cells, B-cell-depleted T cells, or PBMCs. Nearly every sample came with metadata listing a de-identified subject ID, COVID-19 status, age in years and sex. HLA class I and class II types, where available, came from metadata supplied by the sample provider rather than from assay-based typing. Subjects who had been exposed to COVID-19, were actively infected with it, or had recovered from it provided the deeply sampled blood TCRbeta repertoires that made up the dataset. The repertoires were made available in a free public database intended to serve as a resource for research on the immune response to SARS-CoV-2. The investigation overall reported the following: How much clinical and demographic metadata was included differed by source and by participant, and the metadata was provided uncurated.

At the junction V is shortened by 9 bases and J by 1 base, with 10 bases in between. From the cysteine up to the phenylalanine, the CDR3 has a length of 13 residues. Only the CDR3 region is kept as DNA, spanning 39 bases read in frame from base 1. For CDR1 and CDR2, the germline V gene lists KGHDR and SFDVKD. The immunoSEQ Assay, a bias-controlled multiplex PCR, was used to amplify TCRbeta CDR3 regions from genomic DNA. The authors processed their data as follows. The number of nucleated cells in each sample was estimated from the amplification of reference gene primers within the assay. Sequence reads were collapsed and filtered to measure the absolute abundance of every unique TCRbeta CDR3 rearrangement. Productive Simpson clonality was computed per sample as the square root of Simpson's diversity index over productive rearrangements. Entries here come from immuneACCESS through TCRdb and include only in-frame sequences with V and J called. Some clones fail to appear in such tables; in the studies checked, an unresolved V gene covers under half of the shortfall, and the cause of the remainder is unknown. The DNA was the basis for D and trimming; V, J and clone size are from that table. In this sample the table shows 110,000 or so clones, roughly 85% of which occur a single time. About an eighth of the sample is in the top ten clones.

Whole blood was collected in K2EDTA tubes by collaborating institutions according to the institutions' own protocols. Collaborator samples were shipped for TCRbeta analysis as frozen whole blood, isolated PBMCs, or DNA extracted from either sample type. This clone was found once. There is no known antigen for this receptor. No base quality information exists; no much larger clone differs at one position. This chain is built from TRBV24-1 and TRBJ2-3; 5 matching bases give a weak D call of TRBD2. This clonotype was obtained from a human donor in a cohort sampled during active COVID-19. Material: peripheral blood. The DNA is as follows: TGTGCCACCTCTGGTAGCGGCACAGATACGCAGTATTTT. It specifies CATSGSGTDTQYF.